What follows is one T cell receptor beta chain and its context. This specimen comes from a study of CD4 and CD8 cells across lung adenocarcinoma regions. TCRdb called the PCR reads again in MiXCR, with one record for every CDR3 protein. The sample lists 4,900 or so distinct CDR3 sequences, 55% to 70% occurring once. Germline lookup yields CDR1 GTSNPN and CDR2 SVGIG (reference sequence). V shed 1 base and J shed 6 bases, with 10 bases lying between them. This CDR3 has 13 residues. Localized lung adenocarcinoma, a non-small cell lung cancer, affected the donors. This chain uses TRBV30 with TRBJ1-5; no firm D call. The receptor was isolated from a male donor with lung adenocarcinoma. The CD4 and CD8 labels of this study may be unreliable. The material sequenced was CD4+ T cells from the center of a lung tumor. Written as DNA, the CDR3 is TGTGCCTGGAGTGCGCAAGATGGTCAGCCCCAGCATTTT. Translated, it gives CAWSAQDGQPQHF.